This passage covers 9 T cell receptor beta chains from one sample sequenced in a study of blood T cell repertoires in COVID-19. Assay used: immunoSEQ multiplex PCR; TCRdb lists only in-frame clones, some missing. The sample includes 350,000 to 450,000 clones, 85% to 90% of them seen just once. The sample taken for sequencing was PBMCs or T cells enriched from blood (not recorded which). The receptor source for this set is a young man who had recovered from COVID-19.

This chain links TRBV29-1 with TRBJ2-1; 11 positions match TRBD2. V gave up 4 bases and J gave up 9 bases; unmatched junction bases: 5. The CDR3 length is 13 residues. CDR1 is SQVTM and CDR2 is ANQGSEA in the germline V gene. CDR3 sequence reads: CSVVSGRGGEQFF. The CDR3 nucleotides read TGCAGCGTTGTTAGCGGGAGGGGCGGTGAGCAGTTCTTC.

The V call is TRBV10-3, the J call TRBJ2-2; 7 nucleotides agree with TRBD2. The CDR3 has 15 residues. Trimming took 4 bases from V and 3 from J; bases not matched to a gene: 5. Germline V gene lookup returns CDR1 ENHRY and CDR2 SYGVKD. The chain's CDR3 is CAISGPSGDTGELFF. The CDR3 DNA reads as TGTGCCATCAGTGGGCCTAGCGGAGACACCGGGGAGCTGTTTTTT.

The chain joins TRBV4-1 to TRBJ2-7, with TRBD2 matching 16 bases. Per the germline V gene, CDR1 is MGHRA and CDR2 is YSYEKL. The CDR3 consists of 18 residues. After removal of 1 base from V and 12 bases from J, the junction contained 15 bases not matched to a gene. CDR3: CASSQVPRPGLAGGEVYF. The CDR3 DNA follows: TGCGCCAGCAGCCAAGTTCCCCGTCCGGGACTAGCGGGAGGGGAGGTGTACTTC.

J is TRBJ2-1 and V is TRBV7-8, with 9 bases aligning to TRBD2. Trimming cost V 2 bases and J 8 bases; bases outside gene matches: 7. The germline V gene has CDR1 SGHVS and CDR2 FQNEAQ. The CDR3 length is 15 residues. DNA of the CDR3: TGTGCCAGCAGCTTAAGGCGGGTAGCGGGAGATGAGCAGTTCTTC. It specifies CASSLRRVAGDEQFF.

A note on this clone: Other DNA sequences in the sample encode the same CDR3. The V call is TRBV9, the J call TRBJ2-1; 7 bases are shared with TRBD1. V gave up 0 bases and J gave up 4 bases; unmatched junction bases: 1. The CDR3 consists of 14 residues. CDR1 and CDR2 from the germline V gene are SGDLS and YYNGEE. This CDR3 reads CASSVGDRYNEQFF. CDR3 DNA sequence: TGTGCCAGCAGCGTAGGGGACAGATACAATGAGCAGTTCTTC.

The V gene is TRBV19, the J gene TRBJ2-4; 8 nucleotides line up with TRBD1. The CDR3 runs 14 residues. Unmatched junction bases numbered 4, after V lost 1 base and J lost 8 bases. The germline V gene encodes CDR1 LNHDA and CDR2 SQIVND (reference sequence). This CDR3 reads CASSIAGGGYIQYF. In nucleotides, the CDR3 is TGTGCCAGTAGTATAGCAGGGGGCGGATACATTCAGTACTTC.

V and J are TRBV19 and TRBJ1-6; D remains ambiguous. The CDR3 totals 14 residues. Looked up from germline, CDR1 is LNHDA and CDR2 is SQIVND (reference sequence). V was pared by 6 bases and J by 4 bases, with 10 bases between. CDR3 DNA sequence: TGTGCCAGTAGCGTCGAGGAGTATAATTCACCCCTCCACTTT. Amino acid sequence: CASSVEEYNSPLHF.

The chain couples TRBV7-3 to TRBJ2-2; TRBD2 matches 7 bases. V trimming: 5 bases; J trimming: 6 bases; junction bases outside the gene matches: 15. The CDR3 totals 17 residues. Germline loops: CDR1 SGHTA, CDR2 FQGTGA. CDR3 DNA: TGTGCCAGCAGCCTCAAGGGTTGGCGGGAGTCTCCCGGGGAGCTGTTTTTT. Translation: CASSLKGWRESPGELFF.

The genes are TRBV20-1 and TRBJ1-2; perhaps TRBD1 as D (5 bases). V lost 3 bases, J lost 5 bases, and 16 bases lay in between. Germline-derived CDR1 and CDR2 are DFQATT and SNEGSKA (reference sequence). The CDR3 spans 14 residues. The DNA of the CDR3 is TGCAGTGCTAGTGCGGGATCCCGGGGGTATGGCTACACCTTC. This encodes CSASAGSRGYGYTF.